A single sample is the source of the 9 T cell receptor beta chains below, sequenced in a study of blood T cell repertoires in COVID-19. Measured with immunoSEQ multiplex PCR; TCRdb has only the in-frame clones, and not every one. Found here are around 250,000 clones, 90% of them singletons; the top ten hold around 2.3%. The sample was peripheral blood. Receptor source: a woman aged 60-70 years with COVID-19, enrolled during active disease.

This clone was observed a handful of times. Distinct nucleotide sequences in the sample also encode this CDR3. This sequence joins TRBV9 and TRBJ2-7; maybe TRBD2 (6 bases). V lost 2 bases and J 1 base, leaving 13 bases between the germline ends. Germline CDR1 and CDR2: SGDLS and YYNGEE. CDR3 length: 15 amino acids. CDR3 sequence (DNA): TGTGCCAGCAGCGTGGGACCCGGGGGATCCTACGAGCAGTACTTC. The encoded protein is CASSVGPGGSYEQYF.

The rearrangement links TRBV9 to TRBJ2-5; possibly TRBD2 for D (6 bases). V dropped 0 bases and J dropped 5 bases, with 14 bases sitting between them. Per the germline V gene, CDR1 is SGDLS and CDR2 is YYNGEE. The CDR3 length is 15 residues. This CDR3 is CASSVDGQGGETQYF. As DNA, the CDR3 is TGTGCCAGCAGCGTAGACGGGCAGGGAGGCGAGACCCAGTACTTC.

This sequence joins TRBV4-1 and TRBJ2-1; 10 positions agree with TRBD2. Trimming removed 2 bases from V and 5 bases from J; junction bases left unmatched: 6. The CDR3 runs to 16 residues. Germline values: CDR1 MGHRA, CDR2 YSYEKL. Here the CDR3 DNA reads TGCGCCAGCAGCCAAAGGGGACTAGCGAAAAACAATGAGCAGTTCTTC. The encoded protein is CASSQRGLAKNNEQFF.

The chain carries TRBV9 and TRBJ2-3; 9 bases line up with TRBD2. The CDR3 is 15 amino acids. Germline CDR1 SGDLS, CDR2 YYNGEE. The junction had 3 bases not matched to a gene; V was cut back by 2 bases and J by 2 bases. The CDR3 nucleotides read TGTGCCAGCAGCGTTAGCGGGGGCCTCACAGATACGCAGTATTTT. Translating gives CASSVSGGLTDTQYF.

J is TRBJ1-6 and V is TRBV6-5; 8 bases fit TRBD1. CDR1 and CDR2 (germline): MNHEY, SVGAGI. Losses at the gene ends were 4 bases for V and 7 bases for J; bases not matched to a gene: 3. This CDR3 has 14 amino acids. CDR3 DNA sequence: TGTGCCAGCAGTTCAAGGGACAGGAATTCACCCCTCCACTTT. This gives the protein CASSSRDRNSPLHF.

This sequence joins TRBV27 and TRBJ2-1, with 7 bases matching TRBD1. V shed 5 bases, J shed 1 base, and the junction held 8 bases outside the gene matches. The CDR3 has 16 amino acids. Germline loops: CDR1 MNHEY, CDR2 SMNVEV (reference sequence). In DNA form, the CDR3 reads TGTGCCAGCAGTGCCGTACCGGGACAGTCCTACAATGAGCAGTTCTTC. Its translation: CASSAVPGQSYNEQFF.

V usage is TRBV4-3 and J usage is TRBJ1-2; no reliable D call. Trimming left V 0 bases short and J 4 bases short, with 15 bases between. Germline V lookup: CDR1 LGHNA, CDR2 YSLEER. The CDR3 is 16 amino acids. This CDR3 is CASSQDSGERAYGYTF. CDR3 DNA sequence: TGCGCCAGCAGCCAAGATAGTGGGGAGAGGGCCTATGGCTACACCTTC.

The chain is built from TRBV19 and TRBJ1-3; tentative D call: TRBD1 (5 bases). The CDR3 runs 16 residues. CDR1 and CDR2 (germline): LNHDA, SQIVND (reference sequence). With 1 base removed from V and 0 bases from J, the gap between germline ends came to 10 bases. CDR3 sequence reads: CASSIVGDSSGNTIYF. In nucleotides, the CDR3 is TGTGCCAGTAGTATAGTAGGAGACAGCTCTGGAAACACCATATATTTT.

The V and J genes are TRBV7-2 and TRBJ1-1; TRBD1 aligns across 9 bases. The J segment lost 12 bases and the V segment lost 2 bases, leaving 7 bases of the junction unmatched. Germline CDR1 SGHTA, CDR2 FQGNSA. CDR3 length: 13 residues. The CDR3 DNA follows: TGTGCCAGCAGCTTAACCCGGGACAGGGACTCTTTCTTT. This sequence encodes CASSLTRDRDSFF.